This is a list of T cell receptor beta chains from one sample in a study of identifying expanded T cells in peripheral blood. Sequenced by immunoSEQ multiplex PCR; TCRdb stores in-frame clones only, minus some. Here the sample spans about 130,000 clones, 65% to 90% being singletons. Sample: blood. The receptors were gathered from a person aged 18 to 70 in good health. The CDR3 runs from the conserved cysteine through the conserved F or W. Fields, in order: J gene, clone size, D gene, V gene, CDR3 DNA, CDR3 protein. D genes are given only for firm matches. Size is omitted from some rows. Given values are once, few, many or a class for expanded clones.

j_gene: TRBJ1-5
abundance: -
d_gene: TRBD1
v_gene: TRBV9
CDR3nt: TGTGCCAGCAGCTCACAGGGGAGGAATCAGCCCCAGCATTTT
CDR3aa: CASSSQGRNQPQHF

j_gene: TRBJ1-5
abundance: few
d_gene: -
v_gene: TRBV7-9
CDR3nt: TGTGCCAGCAGCGTGGGCCCGAGCAATCAGCCCCAGCATTTT
CDR3aa: CASSVGPSNQPQHF

j_gene: TRBJ1-1
abundance: -
d_gene: TRBD1
v_gene: TRBV9
CDR3nt: TGTGCCAGCAGTGGCCTATTGACAGGGGTGACCACTGAAGCTTTCTTT
CDR3aa: CASSGLLTGVTTEAFF

j_gene: TRBJ2-5
abundance: -
d_gene: -
v_gene: TRBV6-6
CDR3nt: TGTGCCAGCGGGAACCGGGAGCTCCGGGGGGAGACCCAGTACTTC
CDR3aa: CASGNRELRGETQYF

j_gene: TRBJ2-3
abundance: -
d_gene: TRBD2
v_gene: TRBV19
CDR3nt: TGTGCCAGTAGTATAATTACTAGCGGGAGGGATACGCAGTATTTT
CDR3aa: CASSIITSGRDTQYF

j_gene: TRBJ2-5
abundance: few
d_gene: -
v_gene: TRBV7-2
CDR3nt: TGTGCCAGCAGCCCACGGGGCGGTGGGGAGACCCAGTACTTC
CDR3aa: CASSPRGGGETQYF

j_gene: TRBJ1-6
abundance: -
d_gene: -
v_gene: TRBV5-6
CDR3nt: TGTGCCAGCAGCTTGGGAGCCAGGAGTTTTTCACCCCTCCACTTT
CDR3aa: CASSLGARSFSPLHF

j_gene: TRBJ2-7
abundance: -
d_gene: -
v_gene: TRBV2
CDR3nt: TGTGCCAGCAGTGAAGACTTCACGCAGTACTTC
CDR3aa: CASSEDFTQYF

j_gene: TRBJ2-5
abundance: -
d_gene: TRBD1
v_gene: TRBV9
CDR3nt: TGTGCCAGCAGCGCCGGACAGGGTTTAGAGACCCAGTACTTC
CDR3aa: CASSAGQGLETQYF

j_gene: TRBJ2-6
abundance: -
d_gene: TRBD1
v_gene: TRBV10-3
CDR3nt: TGTGCCTTTGGGACAGGGGGATCTGGGGCCAACGTCCTGACTTTC
CDR3aa: CAFGTGGSGANVLTF

j_gene: TRBJ2-5
abundance: -
d_gene: -
v_gene: TRBV6-5
CDR3nt: TGTGCCAGCAGTTACTCTGGTGAGACCCAGTACTTC
CDR3aa: CASSYSGETQYF

j_gene: TRBJ1-2
abundance: -
d_gene: -
v_gene: TRBV5-4
CDR3nt: TGTGCCAGCAGCTTGGGCCCCAGGGACTATGGCTACACCTTC
CDR3aa: CASSLGPRDYGYTF

j_gene: TRBJ2-1
abundance: -
d_gene: TRBD1
v_gene: TRBV18
CDR3nt: TGTGCCAGCTCATCCACCGGGACAGGGGAGTACAATGAGCAGTTCTTC
CDR3aa: CASSSTGTGEYNEQFF

j_gene: TRBJ2-3
abundance: -
d_gene: -
v_gene: TRBV11-1
CDR3nt: TGTGCCAGCAGCTTCAGGGGTCCCACAGATACGCAGTATTTT
CDR3aa: CASSFRGPTDTQYF

j_gene: TRBJ2-3
abundance: -
d_gene: TRBD2
v_gene: TRBV6-1
CDR3nt: TGTGCCAGCAGTGGATTAGCGGGAGTGTCAGATACGCAGTATTTT
CDR3aa: CASSGLAGVSDTQYF

j_gene: TRBJ2-3
abundance: -
d_gene: TRBD2
v_gene: TRBV4-3
CDR3nt: TGCGCCAGCAGCCAAGAGACTAGCGGGGGCCCAGATACGCAGTATTTT
CDR3aa: CASSQETSGGPDTQYF

j_gene: TRBJ2-3
abundance: -
d_gene: TRBD2
v_gene: TRBV10-3
CDR3nt: TGTGCCATCAGTGAGAACGCGGGAGGTGGAGATACGCAGTATTTT
CDR3aa: CAISENAGGGDTQYF

j_gene: TRBJ1-2
abundance: -
d_gene: -
v_gene: TRBV2
CDR3nt: TGTGCCAGCACTAAAAGGGATCTCCGTGGCTACACCTTC
CDR3aa: CASTKRDLRGYTF

j_gene: TRBJ2-3
abundance: -
d_gene: -
v_gene: TRBV7-2
CDR3nt: TGTGCCAGCAGCTATATGCAGGGGACGGATACGCAGTATTTT
CDR3aa: CASSYMQGTDTQYF

j_gene: TRBJ2-7
abundance: -
d_gene: -
v_gene: TRBV18
CDR3nt: TGTGCCAGCTCAAACTCCTACGAGCAGTACTTC
CDR3aa: CASSNSYEQYF

j_gene: TRBJ1-3
abundance: -
d_gene: TRBD1
v_gene: TRBV29-1
CDR3nt: TGCAGCGTTGAAGAGTTGGGACAGGGGAACACCATATATTTT
CDR3aa: CSVEELGQGNTIYF

j_gene: TRBJ2-3
abundance: -
d_gene: TRBD2
v_gene: TRBV25-1
CDR3nt: TGTGCCAGCGGCCCGGCTTTGGGACTAGCGGGCCACACAGATACGCAGTATTTT
CDR3aa: CASGPALGLAGHTDTQYF

j_gene: TRBJ2-1
abundance: -
d_gene: -
v_gene: TRBV19
CDR3nt: TGTGCCAGTAGTTACTCGAGGGCCGCAGAAACTAATGGAGGGGAGCAGTTCTTC
CDR3aa: CASSYSRAAETNGGEQFF

j_gene: TRBJ1-2
abundance: -
d_gene: TRBD1
v_gene: TRBV7-9
CDR3nt: TGTGCCAGCAGCTCAAGGCAGGGGGCGGACGGCTACACCTTC
CDR3aa: CASSSRQGADGYTF

j_gene: TRBJ2-6
abundance: -
d_gene: -
v_gene: TRBV7-2
CDR3nt: TGTGCCAGCAGTTTAGCTGGGGCCAACGTCCTGACTTTC
CDR3aa: CASSLAGANVLTF

j_gene: TRBJ1-1
abundance: -
d_gene: -
v_gene: TRBV9
CDR3nt: TGTGCCAGCAGCGTAGCACACGACTTGGTCACTGAAGCTTTCTTT
CDR3aa: CASSVAHDLVTEAFF

j_gene: TRBJ2-3
abundance: -
d_gene: TRBD2
v_gene: TRBV9
CDR3nt: TGTGCCAGCAGCGACGGACTAGCGGGGGGAGATACGCAGTATTTT
CDR3aa: CASSDGLAGGDTQYF